This TCR beta chain was obtained from a study of cytomegalovirus exposure and HLA in healthy donors. Findings and limits, study-wide: What a later analysis reportedly showed was that an Asian-associated ancestry cluster had fewer N-insertions than the approximately 700-donor mean. Some public TCRs appeared in many individuals, while most sequences were rare. The authors listed roughly 150 TCR beta chains as cytomegalovirus-associated.

The PCR made use of 60 Vbeta and 13 Jbeta primers. The repertoire was sequenced with immunoSEQ multiplex PCR; TCRdb's copy has only in-frame clones and lacks some. The sample data list nearly 200,000 clones. A note on this clone: Its antigen is currently unknown.

The V and J ends lost 7 bases and 2 bases, in that order; junction bases with no gene match: 10. The CDR3 has 15 residues. The germline gives CDR1 SNHLY, CDR2 FYNNEI. Sample: PBMCs. This sequence joins TRBV2 and TRBJ2-5; 7 positions agree with TRBD2. The receptor's source is a boy younger than 18 in good health and CMV-seronegative. In nucleotides, the CDR3 is TGTGCCAGCATGGTAGCGGGTGACTCACAAGAGACCCAGTACTTC. Its protein is CASMVAGDSQETQYF. Based on the CDR3 plus reference TRBV2 and TRBJ2-5, the full variable domain is EPEVTQTPSHQVTQMGQEVILRCVPISNHLYFYWYRQILGQKVEFLVSFYNNEISEKSEIFDDQFSVERPDGSNFTLKIRSTKLEDSAMYFCASMVAGDSQETQYFGPGTRLLVL.